This TCR beta chain was recorded in a study of blood T cell repertoires in COVID-19. On the study more broadly: Samples of COVID-19 (acute and convalescent) were obtained from the United States, Italy and Spain. The cDNA or gDNA used as material had been derived from T cells, B-cell-depleted T cells, or PBMCs.

The ends were cut back, 0 bases at V and 10 bases at J, with 9 bases in the middle. There are 12 residues in the CDR3. The germline V gene has CDR1 MNHNS and CDR2 SASEGT. In the authors' methods: Reference gene primer amplification yielded estimated nucleated cell counts. Method: immunoSEQ multiplex PCR; TCRdb's copy keeps in-frame clones and lacks some. The V and J calls and the clone size are those of that table, but D and trimming were determined from the DNA. Counted here are roughly 170,000 clones, 70% to 90% occurring once; the ten biggest clones make up 20%. The sample comprised peripheral blood. The sequence derives from a man aged 70-80 years with active or convalescent COVID-19. The chain is built from TRBV6-1 and TRBJ1-1; D gene unclear. The DNA of the CDR3 is TGTGCCAGCAGTGAAGCGGCAGGAGGAGCTTTCTTT. Protein sequence: CASSEAAGGAFF.